This TCR beta chain appears in the sequencing data of a study of cytomegalovirus exposure and HLA in healthy donors. Regarding the study as a whole: Researchers catalogued roughly 150 TCR beta chains as cytomegalovirus-associated.

For this clone: Antigen unknown.

The PCR ran on 60 Vbeta and 13 Jbeta primers. Sequencing was performed with immunoSEQ multiplex PCR; in TCRdb, only in-frame clones are kept and a portion is missing. The table has roughly 250,000 clones, about four fifths seen once. Sequenced material: PBMCs. The TCR was taken from a girl aged 2-10 years in good health and CMV-seronegative.

The chain's CDR3 is CASSEDRTPYNEQFF. The CDR3 DNA is TGTGCCAGCAGTGAAGACAGAACGCCCTACAATGAGCAGTTCTTC. This chain uses TRBV6-4 with TRBJ2-1, with D perhaps matching TRBD1 (5 bases). The CDR3 runs to 15 residues. Per the germline V gene, CDR1 is MRHNA and CDR2 is SNTAGT. Trimming removed 3 bases from V and 2 bases from J, with 11 bases in between.